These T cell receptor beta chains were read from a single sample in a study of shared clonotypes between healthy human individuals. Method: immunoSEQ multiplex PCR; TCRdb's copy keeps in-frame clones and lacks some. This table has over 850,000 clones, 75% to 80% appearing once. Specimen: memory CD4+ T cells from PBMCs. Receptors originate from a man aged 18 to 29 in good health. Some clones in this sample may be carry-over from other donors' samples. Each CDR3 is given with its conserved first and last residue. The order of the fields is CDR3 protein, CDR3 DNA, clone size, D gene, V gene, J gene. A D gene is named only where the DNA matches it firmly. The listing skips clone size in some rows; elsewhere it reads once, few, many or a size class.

CDR3 protein: CASSPTAMFGVLSTGELFF
CDR3 DNA: TGTGCCAGCAGCCCAACGGCCATGTTCGGGGTCCTAAGCACCGGGGAGCTGTTTTTT
clone size: NA
D gene: NA
V gene: TRBV7-9
J gene: TRBJ2-2

CDR3 protein: CASRERDRPTYEQYF
CDR3 DNA: TGTGCCAGCAGGGAAAGGGACAGACCAACCTACGAGCAGTACTTC
clone size: NA
D gene: TRBD1
V gene: TRBV28
J gene: TRBJ2-7

CDR3 protein: CASQDRATNEKLFF
CDR3 DNA: TGTGCCAGCCAGGACAGGGCAACTAATGAAAAACTGTTTTTT
clone size: NA
D gene: TRBD1
V gene: TRBV19
J gene: TRBJ1-4

CDR3 protein: CASSLILLGQGGYYGYTF
CDR3 DNA: TGTGCCAGCAGCTTAATATTGCTCGGACAGGGGGGCTACTATGGCTACACCTTC
clone size: NA
D gene: TRBD1
V gene: TRBV7-2
J gene: TRBJ1-2

CDR3 protein: CASLQGTEAFF
CDR3 DNA: TGTGCCAGCCTACAGGGCACTGAAGCTTTCTTT
clone size: NA
D gene: NA
V gene: TRBV28
J gene: TRBJ1-1

CDR3 protein: CASSIGPRRGRESEQFF
CDR3 DNA: TGTGCCAGTAGTATCGGGCCACGCAGGGGAAGGGAGAGTGAGCAGTTCTTC
clone size: NA
D gene: NA
V gene: TRBV19
J gene: TRBJ2-1

CDR3 protein: CATSSGYSNQPQHF
CDR3 DNA: TGTGCCACCAGCTCCGGGTATAGCAATCAGCCCCAGCATTTT
clone size: NA
D gene: NA
V gene: TRBV15
J gene: TRBJ1-5

CDR3 protein: CASSRGTGAGNEQFF
CDR3 DNA: TGTGCCAGCAGCCGAGGGACAGGGGCTGGGAATGAGCAGTTCTTC
clone size: NA
D gene: TRBD1
V gene: TRBV6-5
J gene: TRBJ2-1

CDR3 protein: CASSPRGGRAGNEQFF
CDR3 DNA: TGTGCCAGCAGCCCTCGGGGTGGGAGGGCTGGCAATGAGCAGTTCTTC
clone size: NA
D gene: TRBD2
V gene: TRBV5-4
J gene: TRBJ2-1

CDR3 protein: CSAIDRQTQYF
CDR3 DNA: TGCAGTGCGATCGACAGACAGACCCAGTACTTC
clone size: NA
D gene: NA
V gene: TRBV20-1
J gene: TRBJ2-5

CDR3 protein: CASTKDRGTEAFF
CDR3 DNA: TGTGCCAGCACGAAAGACAGGGGCACTGAAGCTTTCTTT
clone size: NA
D gene: TRBD1
V gene: TRBV27
J gene: TRBJ1-1

CDR3 protein: CAYATASSGNTIYF
CDR3 DNA: TGTGCCTACGCGACGGCTAGCTCTGGAAACACCATATATTTT
clone size: NA
D gene: NA
V gene: TRBV30
J gene: TRBJ1-3

CDR3 protein: CAMGGQGNEQFF
CDR3 DNA: TGTGCCATGGGAGGGCAGGGCAATGAGCAGTTCTTC
clone size: once
D gene: TRBD2
V gene: TRBV10-3
J gene: TRBJ2-1

CDR3 protein: CASPTPIAWETQYF
CDR3 DNA: TGTGCCAGCCCTACTCCGATCGCTTGGGAGACCCAGTACTTC
clone size: NA
D gene: NA
V gene: TRBV6-1
J gene: TRBJ2-5

CDR3 protein: CASSFWASGLPRWTQYF
CDR3 DNA: TGTGCCAGCAGCTTTTGGGCTAGCGGACTGCCAAGGTGGACCCAGTACTTC
clone size: NA
D gene: NA
V gene: TRBV12-1
J gene: TRBJ2-5

CDR3 protein: CASTDRDADTGNTIYF
CDR3 DNA: TGTGCCAGCACGGACAGGGATGCCGACACTGGAAACACCATATATTTT
clone size: NA
D gene: TRBD1
V gene: TRBV2
J gene: TRBJ1-3

CDR3 protein: CASSLRSRDPHQPQHF
CDR3 DNA: TGTGCCAGTAGCCTCCGCAGCCGGGACCCACATCAGCCCCAGCATTTT
clone size: NA
D gene: NA
V gene: TRBV19
J gene: TRBJ1-5

CDR3 protein: CATSRAEGPKDF
CDR3 DNA: TGTGCCACCAGCAGAGCCGAGGGTCCCAAGGATTTT
clone size: NA
D gene: NA
V gene: TRBV15
J gene: TRBJ1-5

CDR3 protein: CASTYSGYTEAFF
CDR3 DNA: TGTGCCAGCACCTACAGTGGGTACACTGAAGCTTTCTTT
clone size: NA
D gene: NA
V gene: TRBV10-3
J gene: TRBJ1-1

CDR3 protein: CARQGPPYQPQHF
CDR3 DNA: TGTGCCCGCCAGGGCCCCCCTTATCAGCCCCAGCATTTT
clone size: NA
D gene: NA
V gene: TRBV27
J gene: TRBJ1-5

CDR3 protein: CASSPRTSGNTGELFF
CDR3 DNA: TGTGCCAGCAGCCCCAGGACTAGCGGTAACACCGGGGAGCTGTTTTTT
clone size: few
D gene: TRBD2
V gene: TRBV7-2
J gene: TRBJ2-2

CDR3 protein: CASSFGGVTDTQYF
CDR3 DNA: TGTGCCAGCAGCTTCGGCGGGGTCACAGATACGCAGTATTTT
clone size: once
D gene: NA
V gene: TRBV5-4
J gene: TRBJ2-3

CDR3 protein: CASSPGLAGERETQYF
CDR3 DNA: TGTGCCAGCAGCCCCGGACTAGCGGGAGAGCGGGAGACCCAGTACTTC
clone size: NA
D gene: TRBD2
V gene: TRBV28
J gene: TRBJ2-5

CDR3 protein: CASSVALTDTQYF
CDR3 DNA: TGTGCCAGCAGCGTGGCCCTCACAGATACGCAGTATTTT
clone size: NA
D gene: NA
V gene: TRBV9
J gene: TRBJ2-3

CDR3 protein: CSVETGPYEQYF
CDR3 DNA: TGCAGCGTTGAGACAGGGCCCTACGAGCAGTACTTC
clone size: NA
D gene: TRBD1
V gene: TRBV29-1
J gene: TRBJ2-7

CDR3 protein: CASSLALTGAQYF
CDR3 DNA: TGTGCCAGCAGCTTAGCTTTAACGGGAGCACAGTACTTC
clone size: NA
D gene: NA
V gene: TRBV7-8
J gene: TRBJ2-7

CDR3 protein: CASSYTNEKLFF
CDR3 DNA: TGTGCCAGCAGTTACACGAATGAAAAACTGTTTTTT
clone size: NA
D gene: NA
V gene: TRBV6-5
J gene: TRBJ1-4

CDR3 protein: CASSCPGTGSEAFF
CDR3 DNA: TGTGCCAGCAGTTGCCCCGGGACAGGGTCTGAAGCTTTCTTT
clone size: NA
D gene: TRBD1
V gene: TRBV6-5
J gene: TRBJ1-1

CDR3 protein: CASSLGVLTGDYEQYF
CDR3 DNA: TGTGCCAGCAGCTTAGGGGTACTGACAGGCGACTACGAGCAGTACTTC
clone size: NA
D gene: NA
V gene: TRBV7-9
J gene: TRBJ2-7

CDR3 protein: CASSQDRDAFF
CDR3 DNA: TGTGCCAGTAGTCAGGACAGGGACGCTTTCTTT
clone size: NA
D gene: TRBD1
V gene: TRBV19
J gene: TRBJ1-1

CDR3 protein: CASSVGPGEQFF
CDR3 DNA: TGTGCCAGCAGCGTAGGCCCGGGTGAGCAGTTCTTC
clone size: NA
D gene: NA
V gene: TRBV9
J gene: TRBJ2-1

CDR3 protein: CASSPTARSYNEQFF
CDR3 DNA: TGTGCCAGCAGCCCGACAGCCCGCTCCTACAATGAGCAGTTCTTC
clone size: NA
D gene: NA
V gene: TRBV5-6
J gene: TRBJ2-1

CDR3 protein: CASSGGSLMEQYF
CDR3 DNA: TGTGCCAGCAGTGGTGGCAGTTTGATGGAGCAGTACTTC
clone size: few
D gene: NA
V gene: TRBV2
J gene: TRBJ2-7

CDR3 protein: CASSHITSYNEQFF
CDR3 DNA: TGTGCCAGTAGTCACATTACCTCCTACAATGAGCAGTTCTTC
clone size: few
D gene: NA
V gene: TRBV19
J gene: TRBJ2-1

CDR3 protein: CASRPTGAYNYGYTF
CDR3 DNA: TGTGCCAGCAGACCAACAGGGGCCTATAACTATGGCTACACCTTC
clone size: few
D gene: TRBD1
V gene: TRBV28
J gene: TRBJ1-2

CDR3 protein: CASSWTGWNTEAFF
CDR3 DNA: TGCGCCAGCAGCTGGACAGGGTGGAACACTGAAGCTTTCTTT
clone size: NA
D gene: TRBD1
V gene: TRBV5-1
J gene: TRBJ1-1

CDR3 protein: CASSLGGREPYEQYF
CDR3 DNA: TGTGCCAGCAGCCTAGGCGGGAGGGAACCCTACGAGCAGTACTTC
clone size: NA
D gene: TRBD2
V gene: TRBV5-4
J gene: TRBJ2-7

CDR3 protein: CASSAGYYEQYF
CDR3 DNA: TGCGCCAGCAGCGCGGGGTATTACGAGCAGTACTTC
clone size: many
D gene: NA
V gene: TRBV5-1
J gene: TRBJ2-7

CDR3 protein: CASSVGGLLAGGSEQYF
CDR3 DNA: TGTGCCAGCAGCGTAGGAGGCCTACTAGCGGGAGGCAGCGAGCAGTACTTC
clone size: NA
D gene: TRBD2
V gene: TRBV9
J gene: TRBJ2-7

CDR3 protein: CASSGTGKTGELFF
CDR3 DNA: TGCGCCAGCAGCGGGACAGGGAAGACCGGGGAGCTGTTTTTT
clone size: NA
D gene: TRBD1
V gene: TRBV5-1
J gene: TRBJ2-2

CDR3 protein: CSVAGGPDTQYF
CDR3 DNA: TGCAGCGTTGCGGGGGGTCCAGATACGCAGTATTTT
clone size: NA
D gene: TRBD2
V gene: TRBV29-1
J gene: TRBJ2-3

CDR3 protein: CASSSPSTAYNEQFF
CDR3 DNA: TGTGCCAGCAGTTCACCTTCGACAGCATACAATGAGCAGTTCTTC
clone size: NA
D gene: NA
V gene: TRBV27
J gene: TRBJ2-1

CDR3 protein: CASGWGDQEADTQYF
CDR3 DNA: TGTGCTAGTGGTTGGGGGGACCAAGAGGCAGATACGCAGTATTTT
clone size: NA
D gene: NA
V gene: TRBV12-5
J gene: TRBJ2-3

CDR3 protein: CASSGANGSGANVLTF
CDR3 DNA: TGTGCCAGCAGTGGGGCGAATGGGTCTGGGGCCAACGTCCTGACTTTC
clone size: NA
D gene: NA
V gene: TRBV6-6
J gene: TRBJ2-6

CDR3 protein: CSVGQVYGTDTQYF
CDR3 DNA: TGCAGCGTTGGTCAGGTCTATGGCACAGATACGCAGTATTTT
clone size: NA
D gene: NA
V gene: TRBV29-1
J gene: TRBJ2-3

CDR3 protein: CASSFSQSGNTIYF
CDR3 DNA: TGTGCCAGCAGCTTTTCACAATCTGGAAACACCATATATTTT
clone size: NA
D gene: NA
V gene: TRBV11-2
J gene: TRBJ1-3

CDR3 protein: CASRPGVFQPQHF
CDR3 DNA: TGTGCCAGCAGACCAGGGGTCTTTCAGCCCCAGCATTTT
clone size: NA
D gene: NA
V gene: TRBV6-5
J gene: TRBJ1-5

CDR3 protein: CASLSGAVYTDTQYF
CDR3 DNA: TGTGCCAGCCTTAGCGGGGCCGTATACACAGATACGCAGTATTTT
clone size: NA
D gene: TRBD2
V gene: TRBV28
J gene: TRBJ2-3

CDR3 protein: CASGHRGGGELFF
CDR3 DNA: TGTGCCAGCGGACACAGGGGTGGGGGGGAGCTGTTTTTT
clone size: NA
D gene: TRBD1
V gene: TRBV5-8
J gene: TRBJ2-2

CDR3 protein: CASSLTGTGEEPQHF
CDR3 DNA: TGCGCCAGCAGCTTAACCGGGACAGGGGAAGAGCCCCAGCATTTT
clone size: NA
D gene: TRBD1
V gene: TRBV5-1
J gene: TRBJ1-5

CDR3 protein: CASSSGEYTGGYTF
CDR3 DNA: TGTGCCAGCAGCTCTGGAGAGTACACCGGGGGCTACACCTTC
clone size: NA
D gene: NA
V gene: TRBV5-8
J gene: TRBJ1-2

CDR3 protein: CASLRDLNSPLHF
CDR3 DNA: TGTGCCAGCCTCAGGGACCTTAATTCACCCCTCCACTTT
clone size: many
D gene: NA
V gene: TRBV28
J gene: TRBJ1-6